This T cell receptor (beta chain) is from a study of T cell responses to AZD1222 COVID-19 vaccine. Study-level points and caveats: Clonal diversity may have been underestimated, and the donors were mostly white British, with more females than males. As reported, nearly half of all spike-specific TCRs target variant regions that are unmutated. Spike-specific TCR breadth rose after two AZD1222 doses, and depth rose as well.

Germline CDR1 and CDR2: MRHNA and SNTAGT. The CDR3 is 16 amino acids. Researchers grouped second doses given at about 4 or about 12 weeks into one pool. Data came from immunoSEQ multiplex PCR; TCRdb stores just in-frame clones and leaves some out. There are about 110,000 clones in the sample; roughly 90% occur only once, and roughly 9% lies in the top ten. Worth noting for this clone: Its antigen remains unknown. The junction departs from germline at one end; a sequencing error may be responsible.

This chain joins TRBV6-4 and TRBJ1-6; D perhaps matches TRBD1 (6 bases). Sequencing was performed on peripheral blood, taken 28 days after the second AZD1222 dose. The source is an adult who received the AZD1222 COVID-19 vaccine. The CDR3 loop reads CVSSDCGTHDNSPLHF. CDR3 sequence (DNA): TGTGTCAGCAGTGACTGCGGGACACATGATAATTCACCCCTCCACTTT.